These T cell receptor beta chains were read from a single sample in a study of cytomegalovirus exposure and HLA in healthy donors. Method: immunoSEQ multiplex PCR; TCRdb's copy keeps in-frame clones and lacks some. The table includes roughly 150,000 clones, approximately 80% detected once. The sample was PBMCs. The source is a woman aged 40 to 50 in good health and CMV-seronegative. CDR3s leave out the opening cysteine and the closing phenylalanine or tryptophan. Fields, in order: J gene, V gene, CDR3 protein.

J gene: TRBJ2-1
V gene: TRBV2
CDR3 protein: ASSSLQTGDNEQF

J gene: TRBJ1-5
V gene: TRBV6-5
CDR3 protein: ASSPDGGLNQPQH

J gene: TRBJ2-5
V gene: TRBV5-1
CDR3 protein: ASSLGTGGRPETQY

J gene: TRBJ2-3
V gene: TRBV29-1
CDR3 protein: SVARGGGGTDTQY

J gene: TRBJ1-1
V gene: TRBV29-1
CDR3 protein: SVERQGNTEAF

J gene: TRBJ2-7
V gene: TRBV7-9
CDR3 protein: ASSLDGTAVQGLRY

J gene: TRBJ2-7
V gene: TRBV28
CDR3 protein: ASSPLTYEQY

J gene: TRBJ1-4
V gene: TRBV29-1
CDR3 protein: SAGTGSNEKLF

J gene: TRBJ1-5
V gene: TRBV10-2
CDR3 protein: ASTQDRSRPQH

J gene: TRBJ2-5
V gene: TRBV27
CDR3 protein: ASSLFGSGKTQY

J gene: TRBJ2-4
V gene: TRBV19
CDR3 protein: ASGEGHSQY

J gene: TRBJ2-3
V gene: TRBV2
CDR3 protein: ASSQIAGVADTQY

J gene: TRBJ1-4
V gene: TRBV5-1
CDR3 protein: ASSLRQGGNEKLF

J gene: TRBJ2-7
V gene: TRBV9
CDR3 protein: ASSPEPRDTYEQY

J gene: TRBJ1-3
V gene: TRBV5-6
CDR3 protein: ASSPTGGSGNTIY

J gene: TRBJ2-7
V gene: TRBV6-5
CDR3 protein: ASSPEPTAYEQY

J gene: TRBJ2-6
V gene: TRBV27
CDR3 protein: ASSFSSGANGLT

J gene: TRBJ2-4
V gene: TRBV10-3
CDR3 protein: AISEGFGVLQY

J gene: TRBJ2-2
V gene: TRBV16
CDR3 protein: ASSPLTRSGTGELF

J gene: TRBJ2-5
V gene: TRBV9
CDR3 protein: ASSVEIAGGQETQY

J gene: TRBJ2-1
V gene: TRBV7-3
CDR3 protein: ASSLTADRDGGNEQF

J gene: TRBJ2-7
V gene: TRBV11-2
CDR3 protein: ASSLAPGTVLLEQY

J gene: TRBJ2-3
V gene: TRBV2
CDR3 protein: ASRDPGQGFDTQY

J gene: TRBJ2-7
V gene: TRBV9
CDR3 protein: ASSPGTRDHEQY

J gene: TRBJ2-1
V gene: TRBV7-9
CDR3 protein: SSSLQASGINEQF

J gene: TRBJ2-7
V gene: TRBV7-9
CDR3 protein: ASSWEGGWSGEQY

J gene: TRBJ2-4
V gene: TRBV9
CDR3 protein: ASSPTGGAKNIQY

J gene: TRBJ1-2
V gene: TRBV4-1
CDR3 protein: ASSQDRDRAPFYGYT

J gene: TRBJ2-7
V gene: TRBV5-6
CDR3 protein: ASSPRTGQISYEQY

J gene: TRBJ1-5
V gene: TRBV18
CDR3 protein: ASSPLGQGESQH

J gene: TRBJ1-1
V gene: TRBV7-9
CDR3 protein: ASSLPRIMNTEAF

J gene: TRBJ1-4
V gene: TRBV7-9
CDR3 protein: ASSFAAGGTNEKLF

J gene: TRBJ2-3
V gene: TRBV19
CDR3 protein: ATGLAVSDTQY

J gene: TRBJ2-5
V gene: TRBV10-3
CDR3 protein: AISGGPSTEETQY

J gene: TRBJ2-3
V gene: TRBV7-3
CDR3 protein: ASSLLTGVGTQY

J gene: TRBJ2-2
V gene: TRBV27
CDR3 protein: ASSFGSPGELF

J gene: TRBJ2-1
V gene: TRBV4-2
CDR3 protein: ASSQQLAGANEQF

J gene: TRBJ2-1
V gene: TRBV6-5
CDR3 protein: ASSYSTSMGNEQF

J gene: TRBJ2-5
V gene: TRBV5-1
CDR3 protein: ASSFRGAEQETQY

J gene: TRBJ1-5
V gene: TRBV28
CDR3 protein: ASSFGGQPQH

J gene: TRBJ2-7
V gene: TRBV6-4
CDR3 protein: ASSDSMSSGISLVVNYEQY

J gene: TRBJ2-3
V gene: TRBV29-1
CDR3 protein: SVEQGRGTDTQY

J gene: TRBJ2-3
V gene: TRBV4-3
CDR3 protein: ASSQDSGSSTDTQY

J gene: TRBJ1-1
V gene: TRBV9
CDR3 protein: ASSVVGDSRGGAF

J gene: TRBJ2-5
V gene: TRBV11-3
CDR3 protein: ASSVSGRAETQY

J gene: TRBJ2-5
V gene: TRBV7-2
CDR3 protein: ASSLTGQGAETQY

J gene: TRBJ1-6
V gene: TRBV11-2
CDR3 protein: ASRQGTNSPLH

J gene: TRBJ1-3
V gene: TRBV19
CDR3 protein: ASSENSGNTIY

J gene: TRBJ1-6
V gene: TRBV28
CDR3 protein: ASSLAPGQSNSPLH

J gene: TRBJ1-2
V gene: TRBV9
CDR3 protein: ASSPRASGGNYGYT

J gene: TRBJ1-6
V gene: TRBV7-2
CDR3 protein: ASSLVARGHSPLH

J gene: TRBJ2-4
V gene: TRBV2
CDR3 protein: ASSRTGEGIQY

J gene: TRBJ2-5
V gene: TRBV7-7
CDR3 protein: ASSPGLRETQY